The 21 T cell receptor beta chains listed next were all sequenced from one sample in a study of read filtering for tumor transcriptome and immune sequencing. From approximately 400 ng of RNA, a library with molecular barcoded alpha/delta and beta/gamma adaptors was made. TCRdb reanalysed the reads using MiXCR and keeps one entry per CDR3 protein. The sample yields more than 35,000 distinct CDR3 sequences, approximately 15% seen once. Material: a population of CD138-negative cells sorted from bone marrow. All receptors derive from a donor at least 40 years old with multiple myeloma.

This clonotype showed up just a few times. A single base separates this from a much larger clone, so it may be a read error. The chain recombines TRBV20-1 with TRBJ2-7, with TRBD1 as a possible D gene (5 bases). CDR1 and CDR2 (germline): DFQATT, SNEGSKA (reference sequence). The CDR3 totals 14 residues. The CDR3 DNA follows: TGCGGTGCTATCGCTGGGGCGAGCATCTACGAGCAGTACTTC. Its protein product is CGAIAGASIYEQYF.

To note about this clonotype: A much bigger clone sits one base away, suggesting this may be a read error. The chain combines TRBV6-2 or TRBV6-3 with TRBJ2-3; D not certain. CDR3 length: 12 amino acids. Germline V gene data show CDR1 as MNHEY and CDR2 as SVGEGT. Here the CDR3 reads CASSWYRDAQYF. DNA for the CDR3: TGTGCCAGCAGTTGGTACCGAGATGCGCAGTATTTT.

This clonotype occurred many times. V gene TRBV20-1 combines with J gene TRBJ2-7; 8 bases agree with TRBD1. The CDR3 is 14 residues long. Germline V gene data show CDR1 as DFQATT and CDR2 as SNEGSKA (reference sequence). V was clipped by 2 bases and J by 4 bases; unmatched bases: 7. CDR3 nucleotides: TGCAGTGCTAGACCCCAGGGGGCGAGGTACGAGCAGTACTTC. Its protein product is CSARPQGARYEQYF.

V usage is TRBV5-1 and J usage is TRBJ2-5, with D perhaps matching TRBD1 (6 bases). CDR3 length equals 14 residues. Looked up from germline, CDR1 is SGHRS and CDR2 is YFSETQ. V lost 1 base, J lost 5 bases, and 12 bases lay in between. The CDR3 here is CASSLRGSQETQYF. DNA for the CDR3: TGCGCCAGCAGCTTGAGGGGGTCCCAGGAGACCCAGTACTTC.

Comment on this clonotype: A much larger clone differs from this one at a single base, so this may be a read error. The V call is TRBV19, the J call TRBJ2-1, with D unresolved. The CDR3 spans 13 residues. The germline CDR1 and CDR2 sequences are LNHDA and SQIVND (reference sequence). DNA of the CDR3: TGTGCCGGTAGTATCAGTAGCTCGGGTGAGCAGTTCTTC. It translates to CAGSISSSGEQFF. Full variable domain (rest looked up from reference TRBV19 and TRBJ2-1): DGGITQSPKYLFRKEGQNVTLSCEQNLNHDAMYWYRQDPGQGLRLIYYSQIVNDFQKGDIAEGYSVSREKKESFPLTVTSAQKNPTAFYLCAGSISSSGEQFFGPGTRLTVL.

This clonotype was counted ten times or more. V gene TRBV3-1 combines with J gene TRBJ2-1; no firm D call. Germline lookup yields CDR1 LGHDT and CDR2 YNNKEL (reference sequence). CDR3 length equals 15 residues. The ends were cut back, 4 bases at V and 0 bases at J, with 10 bases in the middle. The CDR3 sequence is CASSLPSSSYNEQFF. The CDR3 coding sequence is TGTGCCAGCAGCCTCCCTTCAAGCTCCTACAATGAGCAGTTCTTC.

This clonotype was counted many times. The rearrangement uses TRBV7-3 and TRBJ1-1, with TRBD1 matching over 10 bases. The CDR3 loop spans 15 amino acids. The V gene's germline CDR1 is SGHTA and CDR2 FQGTGA. With V trimmed by 4 bases and J by 5 bases, 7 bases remained unmatched. The CDR3 DNA sequence: TGTGCCAGCAGCTCCAAGGGACAGGGGAGGACTGAAGCTTTCTTT. Translating it yields CASSSKGQGRTEAFF.

Concerning this clonotype itself: At one end, the junction sequence differs from germline, possibly due to a read error. The chain employs TRBV4-3 and TRBJ2-1; possibly TRBD1 or TRBD2 for D (5 bases each). The germline CDR1 and CDR2 sequences are LGHNA and YSLEER. The length of the CDR3 is 13 residues. The CDR3 spells CANSHDGAFEQFF. The CDR3 DNA reads TGCGCCAACAGCCACGACGGGGCTTTTGAGCAGTTCTTC.

This clonotype was counted ten times or more. The chain is built from TRBV5-1 and TRBJ1-5, with 7 bases that match TRBD1. The germline CDR1 and CDR2 sequences are SGHRS and YFSETQ. There are 15 residues in the CDR3. Germline trimming cut 0 bases from V and 3 bases from J; bases unmatched to any gene: 3. CDR3 coding DNA: TGCGCCAGCAGCTTGGGGGACAGACCCAATCAGCCCCAGCATTTT. Translated, it gives CASSLGDRPNQPQHF.

This clonotype showed up many times. V and J are TRBV6-1 and TRBJ2-7; D uncertain. Germline V gene sequence: CDR1 MNHNS, CDR2 SASEGT. Trimming removed 10 bases at V and 3 bases at J, with 4 bases between. The CDR3 runs 9 residues. The CDR3 bases are TGTGCCACATTCTACGAGCAGTACTTC. Residues: CATFYEQYF.

This clonotype was seen more than once but under ten times. The V and J genes are TRBV27 and TRBJ2-7, with unresolved D. This CDR3 has 11 amino acids. The germline V gene has CDR1 MNHEY and CDR2 SMNVEV (reference sequence). Trimming shortened V by 5 bases and J by 3 bases, and 5 bases separated the two germline ends. CDR3: CASSTNYEQYF. The CDR3 region has the DNA TGTGCCAGCAGTACCAACTACGAGCAGTACTTC.

This clonotype was found a few times. This may be a read error, as it is one base from a much larger clone. The chain couples TRBV20-1 to TRBJ2-3; possible D gene TRBD1, 5 bases. CDR3 size: 12 residues. With 5 bases removed from V and 3 bases from J, the gap between germline ends came to 9 bases. The germline gives CDR1 DFQATT, CDR2 SNEGSKA (reference sequence). CDR3 coding DNA: TGCAGTGCTGCACAGGTGACAGATACGCAGTATTTT. Amino acid sequence: CSAAQVTDTQYF.

This clonotype came up many times. This chain connects TRBV12-3 or TRBV12-4 to TRBJ1-2; D unclear. The germline V and J ends were trimmed by 0 bases and 6 bases, with 5 bases remaining between them. The CDR3 is made up of 12 amino acids. The CDR3 loop reads CASSLAGHGYTF. The DNA for the CDR3 is TGTGCCAGCAGTTTAGCCGGGCATGGCTACACCTTC.

Many counts were recorded for this clonotype. The chain has TRBV7-2 and TRBJ2-2; D ambiguous. V lost 6 bases and J 3 bases, leaving 11 bases between the germline ends. CDR1 and CDR2 from the germline V gene are SGHTA and FQGNSA. The CDR3 spans 14 residues. CDR3 DNA: TGTGCCAGCAGGCGTCCGGGCGACACCGGGGAGCTGTTTTTT. It is translated as CASRRPGDTGELFF.

V gene TRBV20-1 combines with J gene TRBJ1-5; tentatively, D is TRBD1 (5 bases). The V end lost 4 bases, the J end lost 1 base, and 14 bases lay between the germline ends. The CDR3 covers 15 residues. In germline, CDR1 is DFQATT, CDR2 SNEGSKA (reference sequence). The DNA of the CDR3 is TGCAGTGCTACAAGTCCGGGACGGAGCAATCAGCCCCAGCATTTT. This encodes CSATSPGRSNQPQHF.

Ten or more counts support this clonotype. This sequence joins TRBV29-1 and TRBJ2-2; D is undetermined. The CDR3 contains 14 residues. Trimming shortened V by 4 bases and J by 0 bases, and 9 bases separated the two germline ends. Germline CDR1 SQVTM, CDR2 ANQGSEA. The CDR3 here is CSVARETNTGELFF. Here the CDR3 DNA reads TGCAGCGTTGCGAGAGAAACGAACACCGGGGAGCTGTTTTTT.

Concerning this clonotype itself: The CDR3 ends on some other residue instead of the conserved phenylalanine or tryptophan, so this is likely a read error. The chain combines TRBV5-1 with TRBJ2-1, with TRBD1 as a possible D gene (6 bases). Trimming shortened V by 0 bases and J by 3 bases, and 10 bases separated the two germline ends. Germline V gene data show CDR1 as SGHRS and CDR2 as YFSETQ. The CDR3 has 15 residues. CDR3 nucleotide sequence: TGCGCCAGCAGCTTGGTGGGACAAGGCTACAATGAGCAGTTCCTC. Protein: CASSLVGQGYNEQFL.

On this clonotype itself: A read error may be the cause here, since a much bigger clone is one base away. V is TRBV7-9 and J is TRBJ2-7; D is undetermined. The length of the CDR3 is 13 residues. Germline CDR1 and CDR2: SEHNR and FQNEAQ (reference sequence). The germline V and J ends were trimmed by 7 bases and 5 bases, with 15 bases remaining between them. CDR3 sequence (DNA): TGTGCCAGCATCCCTCCCGCCGGCAACGAGCAGTACTTC. Its translation is CASIPPAGNEQYF.

This clonotype was observed at least ten times. The chain is built from TRBV6-1 and TRBJ1-1; 7 positions match TRBD1. The J segment lost 1 base and the V segment lost 2 bases, leaving 7 bases of the junction unmatched. The CDR3 consists of 16 residues. The V gene's germline CDR1 is MNHNS and CDR2 SASEGT. This CDR3 is CASSERAGGRNTEAFF. The CDR3, as DNA: TGTGCCAGCAGTGAAAGGGCAGGGGGGAGGAACACTGAAGCTTTCTTT.

This clonotype was observed a few times. V usage is TRBV6-2 or TRBV6-3 and J usage is TRBJ2-5; D remains unclear. The CDR3 length is 14 residues. Trimming pared 8 bases from V and 5 bases from J, leaving 18 bases between. The germline V gene has CDR1 MNHEY and CDR2 SVGEGT. The CDR3, as DNA: TGTGCCAGCTCAACGTGGAGCCGGCGGGAGACCCAGTACTTC. Amino acids: CASSTWSRRETQYF.

Many counts were recorded for this clonotype. The V gene is TRBV12-3 or TRBV12-4, the J gene TRBJ1-1, with D unclear. The V end was cut by 10 bases, the J end by 0 bases, with 12 bases between. The CDR3 is 13 residues long. The chain's CDR3 is CATEDGLNTEAFF. In DNA, the CDR3 is TGTGCCACCGAGGACGGCTTGAACACTGAAGCTTTCTTT.